Sequencing of this T cell receptor (beta chain) was carried out in a study of human CD8 memory T cell subsets. By UMI-labeled 5' RACE, the TCR beta libraries were made. In the study's own analysis: Functional CDR3 beta clonotype counts ranged from roughly 2,900 to 20,000 in each TCR beta library. TCRdb processed the 5' RACE reads again and assigns one entry to each CDR3 protein, with no DNA. The authors' filters were not applied to this entry. The sample's table shows around 9,700 distinct CDR3 sequences. The authors obtained RNA from duplicate vials, each holding about 150,000 sorted CD8+ T cells, for every subset. This TCR derives from a human donor in good health. The sample taken for sequencing was CD8+ T cells from PBMCs.

The CDR3: CASSPDSSYEQYF. The gene calls are TRBV6-5 and TRBJ2-7. Germline V gene data show CDR1 as MNHEY and CDR2 as SVGAGI. The CDR3 is 13 amino acids.